The rows below give T cell receptor beta chains drawn from one sample of a study of blood T cell repertoires in COVID-19. Profiling relied on immunoSEQ multiplex PCR, and the TCRdb table lists in-frame clones only, not all of them. The profile shows around 270,000 clones, over 70% of them singletons. Sequencing was carried out using PBMCs or T cells enriched from blood (not recorded which). These receptors were collected from a woman between 40 and 50 years old who had been exposed to COVID-19. Each CDR3 is given with its conserved first and last residue. The order of the fields is J gene, D gene, clone size, V gene, CDR3 protein, CDR3 DNA. D genes are given only for firm matches. The size of a clone is reported for some rows only, either as once, few or many, or as a class for expanded clones.

>TRBJ2-2|TRBD1|-|TRBV5-1
CASSSRTGNTGELFF
TGCGCCAGCAGCTCCCGGACAGGAAACACCGGGGAGCTGTTTTTT
>TRBJ1-5|TRBD1|-|TRBV7-8
CASSQVQGDAEQPQHF
TGTGCCAGCAGTCAAGTCCAGGGGGATGCAGAGCAGCCCCAGCATTTT
>TRBJ1-1|TRBD1|-|TRBV30
CAWARQGIGEAFF
TGTGCCTGGGCAAGACAGGGGATCGGTGAAGCTTTCTTT
>TRBJ2-5|-|-|TRBV29-1
CSVDGQGTGVLQETQYF
TGCAGCGTTGATGGCCAGGGAACGGGGGTATTACAAGAGACCCAGTACTTC
>TRBJ1-2|TRBD1|-|TRBV18
CASSPGQGYGYTF
TGTGCCAGCTCACCGGGACAGGGATATGGCTACACCTTC
>TRBJ1-2|-|-|TRBV11-2
CASSSGLGGYTF
TGTGCCAGCAGCTCGGGACTCGGTGGCTACACCTTC
>TRBJ2-1|TRBD1|-|TRBV15
CATSFSARGLRVNEQFF
TGTGCCACCAGCTTTTCCGCAAGGGGGCTCAGGGTCAATGAGCAGTTCTTC
>TRBJ1-2|TRBD1|-|TRBV24-1
CATSDPGTGGGYTF
TGTGCCACCAGTGACCCTGGGACAGGTGGCGGCTACACCTTC
>TRBJ2-7|-|-|TRBV6-5
CASRVSGNYEQYF
TGTGCCAGCAGGGTCTCCGGGAACTACGAGCAGTACTTC
>TRBJ1-2|-|-|TRBV3-1/TRBV3-2
CASSPEQGWGGYTF
TGTGCCAGCAGCCCCGAACAGGGCTGGGGTGGCTACACCTTC
>TRBJ1-2|-|-|TRBV12-3/TRBV12-4
CASSLGDFYGYTF
TGTGCCAGCAGTTTAGGGGACTTCTATGGCTACACCTTC
>TRBJ1-3|-|-|TRBV4-2
CASIDSGNTIYF
TGTGCCAGCATAGATTCTGGAAACACCATATATTTT
>TRBJ2-7|-|-|TRBV6-5
CASMGTGLLNEQYF
TGTGCCAGCATGGGCACGGGACTTCTAAACGAGCAGTACTTC
>TRBJ2-6|-|once|TRBV5-1
CASSVSSSGANVLTF
TGTGCCAGCAGCGTCTCCTCCTCTGGGGCCAACGTCCTGACTTTC
>TRBJ2-1|-|once|TRBV4-1
CASSRGPGLDYNEQFF
TGCGCCAGCAGCCGCGGACCGGGACTTGACTACAATGAGCAGTTCTTC
>TRBJ1-1|TRBD1|-|TRBV4-2
CASSPRDRGPNMNTEAFF
TGTGCCAGCAGCCCCCGGGACAGGGGGCCAAACATGAACACTGAAGCTTTCTTT
>TRBJ1-5|-|-|TRBV28
CASSENRNQPQHF
TGTGCCAGCAGTGAGAACAGGAATCAGCCCCAGCATTTT
>TRBJ1-1|TRBD1|-|TRBV7-2
CASSRRWGQGFAEAFF
TGTGCCAGCAGCCGCCGATGGGGACAGGGCTTCGCTGAAGCTTTCTTT
>TRBJ1-2|TRBD1|once|TRBV28
CASRSTRDRYYGYTF
TGTGCCAGCAGGAGCACCCGGGACAGATACTATGGCTACACCTTC
>TRBJ1-5|TRBD1|-|TRBV30
CAWTPGGSSNQPQHF
TGTGCCTGGACTCCAGGGGGTTCTAGCAATCAGCCCCAGCATTTT
>TRBJ1-1|-|-|TRBV18
CASSPTAGVTEAFF
TGTGCCAGCTCACCCACGGCGGGGGTTACTGAAGCTTTCTTT
>TRBJ1-2|-|-|TRBV9
CASSVAGGDYGYTF
TGTGCCAGCAGCGTAGCGGGGGGGGACTATGGCTACACCTTC
>TRBJ2-1|-|-|TRBV4-2
CASSHRMSAPYNEQFF
TGTGCCAGCAGCCACCGCATGAGCGCACCATACAATGAGCAGTTCTTC
>TRBJ2-1|-|-|TRBV11-2
CASSFIVVTLARNEQFF
TGTGCCAGCAGCTTTATTGTAGTAACACTAGCTAGGAATGAGCAGTTCTTC
>TRBJ1-2|-|-|TRBV19
CASSPSFVARRGGYTF
TGTGCCAGTAGTCCTTCCTTCGTGGCCCGGCGGGGTGGCTACACCTTC
>TRBJ1-3|-|-|TRBV11-2
CASSPTRDTSNTIYF
TGTGCCAGCAGCCCCACCCGGGACACTTCGAACACCATATATTTT
>TRBJ2-3|TRBD1|-|TRBV2
CASNRQGPDTQYF
TGTGCCAGCAACAGACAGGGTCCAGATACGCAGTATTTT
>TRBJ1-2|TRBD1|once|TRBV15
CATTTGDEDYGYTF
TGTGCCACCACCACAGGGGATGAGGACTATGGCTACACCTTC
>TRBJ1-3|-|few|TRBV7-2
CATSGGRGSTSSGNTIYF
TGTGCCACCTCGGGGGGGCGAGGATCTACCTCCTCTGGAAACACCATATATTTT
>TRBJ2-7|TRBD1|-|TRBV5-5
CASSLIGTGGDEQYF
TGTGCCAGCAGCTTGATAGGGACAGGGGGCGACGAGCAGTACTTC
>TRBJ2-1|TRBD1|-|TRBV5-4
CASSLTGQGQGNEQFF
TGTGCCAGCAGCTTGACGGGACAGGGTCAGGGAAATGAGCAGTTCTTC
>TRBJ1-5|TRBD1|-|TRBV6-5
CASTGTGDQPQHF
TGTGCCAGCACCGGAACAGGGGATCAGCCCCAGCATTTT
>TRBJ2-5|-|-|TRBV7-9
CASSLNAGQETQYF
TGTGCCAGCAGCTTAAATGCAGGACAAGAGACCCAGTACTTC
>TRBJ1-4|TRBD1|-|TRBV5-8
CASSLDRGSVNEKLFF
TGTGCCAGCAGCCTGGACAGGGGATCCGTGAATGAAAAACTGTTTTTT
>TRBJ2-3|-|-|TRBV7-6
CASSLAPETYDTQYF
TGTGCCAGCAGCTTAGCGCCTGAGACATATGATACGCAGTATTTT
>TRBJ1-2|-|-|TRBV15
CATSREDPQGSGYTF
TGTGCCACCAGCAGAGAAGATCCACAGGGCTCTGGCTACACCTTC
>TRBJ1-3|-|-|TRBV2
CASSGGLGSGNTIYF
TGTGCCAGCAGTGGGGGACTCGGGTCTGGAAACACCATATATTTT
>TRBJ1-3|-|-|TRBV10-3
CAIRARGSSGNTIYF
TGTGCCATCAGGGCGCGGGGGAGCTCTGGAAACACCATATATTTT
>TRBJ2-2|-|-|TRBV19
CASSDPRGANTGELFF
TGTGCCAGTAGTGACCCAAGGGGTGCGAACACCGGGGAGCTGTTTTTT
>TRBJ1-2|-|-|TRBV7-2
CASSPSQGYNYGYTF
TGTGCCAGCAGCCCAAGTCAGGGATATAACTATGGCTACACCTTC
>TRBJ2-5|TRBD2|-|TRBV5-1
CATHLGGTSQETQYF
TGTGCCACCCACCTGGGGGGGACTAGCCAAGAGACCCAGTACTTC
>TRBJ1-3|TRBD1|-|TRBV11-2
CASSTTGINTIYF
TGTGCCAGCAGCACGACAGGGATAAACACCATATATTTT
>TRBJ1-5|-|-|TRBV5-8
CASSSNQPQHF
TGTGCCAGCAGCTCTAATCAGCCCCAGCATTTT
>TRBJ1-3|TRBD1|-|TRBV18
CASSAGNRGLSGNTIYF
TGTGCCAGCTCAGCCGGGAACAGGGGGCTATCAGGAAACACCATATATTTT
>TRBJ1-4|-|-|TRBV2
CASIRGTSATNEKLFF
TGTGCCAGCATAAGGGGGACGAGTGCAACTAATGAAAAACTGTTTTTT
>TRBJ2-2|TRBD1|-|TRBV4-3
CASSSLLQGDTGELFF
TGCGCCAGCAGCTCGCTTCTACAGGGGGACACCGGGGAGCTGTTTTTT
>TRBJ2-3|-|-|TRBV7-2
CASSSIRRGSTDTQYF
TGTGCCAGCAGCTCGATACGGCGGGGCTCTACAGATACGCAGTATTTT
>TRBJ2-1|-|-|TRBV7-2
CASSSLGDEQFF
TGTGCCAGCAGCTCCTTAGGGGATGAGCAGTTCTTC